The present T cell receptor beta chain was sequenced within a study of shared clonotypes between healthy human individuals. The V gene lost 6 bases and the J gene lost 5 bases, with 17 bases spanning the gap. There are 14 residues in the CDR3. Germline loops: CDR1 SGHDT, CDR2 YYEEEE. Clones were read by immunoSEQ multiplex PCR, and TCRdb kept only the in-frame ones, dropping some. Of under 550,000 clones listed, 90% to 97% are singletons. V is TRBV5-6 and J is TRBJ1-1; TRBD1 is a possible D gene (6 bases). Sequenced sample: naive CD4+ T cells sorted from blood. Documented subset: CD45RA+ positively selected. The origin of this receptor is a woman aged 25 to 39 in good health. CDR3 region: CASTPGGVMTEAFF. CDR3 nucleotides: TGTGCCAGCACCCCGGGGGGCGTTATGACTGAAGCTTTCTTT.